The rows below give T cell receptor beta chains drawn from one sample of a study of blood T cell repertoires in COVID-19. The data were produced by immunoSEQ multiplex PCR, yet TCRdb's version contains in-frame clones alone and is incomplete. Of hundreds of thousands of clones detected, 80% to 90% appear once; the ten largest clones hold over 1.2%. Input material: peripheral blood. The receptors derive from a man older than 75 with acute or convalescent COVID-19. Both conserved end residues are part of each CDR3. The D gene is left open where the match is weak. For some rows the clone size is stated as once, few or many, or as a class when expanded; others skip it.

V gene	J gene	clone size	D gene	CDR3 protein	CDR3 DNA
TRBV28	TRBJ1-2	-	-	CASRSNREYGYTF	TGTGCCAGCAGATCTAACAGAGAGTATGGCTACACCTTC
TRBV6-6	TRBJ1-5	-	-	CASFTGHLSNQPQHF	TGTGCCAGCTTTACGGGACACCTTAGCAATCAGCCCCAGCATTTT
TRBV3-1/TRBV3-2	TRBJ2-1	-	TRBD2	CASSQVGGAYNEQFF	TGTGCCAGCAGCCAGGTCGGGGGGGCCTACAATGAGCAGTTCTTC
TRBV7-9	TRBJ2-5	-	-	CASSLLRLQETQYF	TGTGCCAGCAGCTTACTGCGGCTCCAAGAGACCCAGTACTTC
TRBV18	TRBJ2-3	-	TRBD1	CASSPPGTATDTQYF	TGTGCCAGCTCACCTCCGGGGACAGCCACAGATACGCAGTATTTT
TRBV25-1	TRBJ2-2	-	TRBD2	CASSSRGLAVHNTGELFF	TGTGCCAGCAGTTCCAGGGGACTAGCGGTCCATAACACCGGGGAGCTGTTTTTT
TRBV7-9	TRBJ2-5	-	-	CASSSPLQETQYF	TGTGCCAGCAGCTCCCCTCTCCAAGAGACCCAGTACTTC
TRBV7-9	TRBJ2-7	-	TRBD1	CASSLLGQGYEQYF	TGTGCCAGCAGCTTACTGGGACAGGGCTACGAGCAGTACTTC
TRBV12-3/TRBV12-4	TRBJ1-1	-	-	CASSPLQGEAFF	TGTGCCAGCAGCCCCCTCCAGGGGGAAGCTTTCTTT
TRBV18	TRBJ2-1	-	TRBD2	CASSPGASGFPYNEQFF	TGTGCCAGCTCACCCGGGGCTAGCGGGTTCCCCTACAATGAGCAGTTCTTC
TRBV19	TRBJ2-3	-	-	CASSIGLAFVADTQYF	TGTGCCAGTAGTATTGGGCTAGCGTTTGTAGCAGATACGCAGTATTTT
TRBV15	TRBJ1-1	once	-	CATSRDEAVGGAFF	TGTGCCACCAGCAGAGACGAGGCCGTGGGGGGGGCTTTCTTT
TRBV10-3	TRBJ2-3	-	-	CATWDSPNTDTQYF	TGTGCCACCTGGGACTCACCTAACACAGATACGCAGTATTTT
TRBV24-1	TRBJ2-5	-	TRBD1	CATSGRGPYQETQYF	TGTGCCACCAGTGGAAGGGGGCCGTACCAAGAGACCCAGTACTTC
TRBV28	TRBJ1-1	-	TRBD1	CASSFLGTGGNTEAFF	TGTGCCAGCAGTTTTTTGGGGACAGGGGGAAACACTGAAGCTTTCTTT
TRBV5-4	TRBJ1-2	few	TRBD1	CASSFGTGQGKSYTF	TGTGCCAGCAGCTTTGGTACCGGACAGGGGAAAAGCTACACCTTC
TRBV4-1	TRBJ1-3	few	TRBD1	CASSQDGTVENTIYF	TGCGCCAGCAGCCAAGACGGGACAGTGGAAAACACCATATATTTT
TRBV6-2/TRBV6-3	TRBJ1-2	-	-	CASSYVTPRNGYTF	TGTGCCAGCAGTTACGTGACTCCTCGGAATGGCTACACCTTC
TRBV6-5	TRBJ1-4	-	TRBD1	CASSRDRANEKLFF	TGTGCCAGCAGCCGGGACAGGGCTAATGAAAAACTGTTTTTT
TRBV16	TRBJ1-1	once	-	CASSQSGRLEAFF	TGTGCCAGCAGCCAATCGGGGAGACTTGAAGCTTTCTTT
TRBV6-5	TRBJ1-3	few	-	CASSYSGGSSGNTIYF	TGTGCCAGCAGTTACTCTGGCGGCAGCTCTGGAAACACCATATATTTT
TRBV6-1	TRBJ1-1	-	-	CASSEGSTGSTEAFF	TGTGCCAGCAGTGAAGGCTCCACCGGGAGCACTGAAGCTTTCTTT
TRBV2	TRBJ1-4	-	-	CASRTGGVGGTNEKLFF	TGTGCCAGCAGGACAGGCGGCGTCGGAGGTACTAATGAAAAACTGTTTTTT
TRBV29-1	TRBJ1-1	-	TRBD1	CSVEGTGGWNTEAFF	TGCAGCGTTGAAGGGACAGGGGGCTGGAACACTGAAGCTTTCTTT
TRBV12-3/TRBV12-4	TRBJ1-1	-	-	CASSLAGDSSAFF	TGTGCCAGCAGTTTAGCGGGGGACTCTTCAGCTTTCTTT
TRBV6-2/TRBV6-3	TRBJ1-5	-	TRBD1	CASSYDRTGANQPQHF	TGTGCCAGCAGTTACGATAGGACAGGGGCCAATCAGCCCCAGCATTTT
TRBV28	TRBJ1-2	-	-	CASSSLEAGARGYTF	TGTGCCAGCAGTTCCCTAGAGGCAGGGGCGAGGGGCTACACCTTC
TRBV7-2	TRBJ1-6	-	-	CASSLDHTYSPLHF	TGTGCCAGCAGCTTAGATCACACGTATTCACCCCTCCACTTT
TRBV6-5	TRBJ1-5	-	-	CASRDDRTNQPQHF	TGTGCCAGCAGAGACGACAGAACAAATCAGCCCCAGCATTTT